This T cell receptor beta chain was recorded in a study of a mutant IDH1 vaccine in newly diagnosed glioma. Across the whole study: Treated patients, around 60% male and roughly 40% female, averaged approximately 40 years of age. Patients previously underwent radiotherapy, temozolomide, or both, and most underwent both.

The CDR3 is made up of 14 amino acids. Trimming removed 0 bases at V and 1 base at J, with 5 bases between. The germline gives CDR1 SGHRS, CDR2 YFSETQ. Documented time point: baseline, week 1 (first vaccination visit). The treatment is: pre-vaccination baseline after standard-of-care therapy. About this clone itself: Its cognate antigen is unknown.

Repertoires were generated with immunoSEQ multiplex PCR, while TCRdb's copy carries only in-frame clones and drops some. The data hold around 17,000 clones, with roughly 95% observed a single time. Study-level findings and limits: Changes in the top peripheral T cell clonotypes seemingly had no bearing on pseudoprogression. Evidence of vaccine-induced immune responses was documented in about 93% of patients.

This chain connects TRBV5-1 to TRBJ2-1, with D perhaps matching TRBD2 (5 bases). The sequences come from peripheral blood mononuclear cells (PBMCs), collected from a glioma patient treated with radiotherapy, temozolomide or both. The receptor was derived from a woman between 18 and 30 years old with glioma. Some clones in this sample may be carry-over from other donors' samples. The CDR3: CASSLAGSYNEQFF. The DNA of the CDR3 is TGCGCCAGCAGCTTGGCGGGGTCCTACAATGAGCAGTTCTTC.